These 20 T cell receptor beta chains share one sample of origin, sequenced in a study of cytomegalovirus exposure and HLA in healthy donors. Primers included in the PCR were 60 Vbeta and 13 Jbeta primers. Only in-frame clones appear in the TCRdb table, and some are missing; sequencing was by immunoSEQ multiplex PCR. The table shows around 300,000 clones, with 65% to 85% occurring only once. Sequenced input: PBMCs. The origin of the receptors is a female donor in good health and CMV-seronegative.

The chain is built from TRBV10-3 and TRBJ2-5; TRBD2 might be the D (5 bases). The last part of the DNA fits TRBJ2-7 better; the J call may be wrong. The CDR3 covers 12 residues. Germline CDR1 and CDR2: ENHRY and SYGVKD. CDR3 DNA: TGTGCCATCAGTGAGACTAGTTCCGAGCAGTACTTC. Protein: CAISETSSEQYF.

V and J are TRBV25-1 and TRBJ2-1; TRBD2 aligns across 8 bases. The germline V gene encodes CDR1 MGHDK and CDR2 SYGVNS. With V trimmed by 4 bases and J by 9 bases, 17 bases remained unmatched. There are 17 residues in the CDR3. The CDR3 nucleotides are TGTGCCAGCAGTGGGCCGAGTTGGGAGCGGGAGAGGGGTGAGCAGTTCTTC. This encodes CASSGPSWERERGEQFF.

This clone was counted between two and nine times. This chain joins TRBV14 and TRBJ2-1, with 7 positions matching TRBD2. CDR3 length: 17 residues. The germline V gene encodes CDR1 SGHDN and CDR2 FVKESK. V shed 3 bases and J 0 bases; nucleotides not matched to a gene: 8. The CDR3 region has the DNA TGTGCCAGCAGCCAGAGAGGGAGGGGCAGCTCCTACAATGAGCAGTTCTTC. Amino acid sequence: CASSQRGRGSSYNEQFF.

This clone was detected a few times. V gene TRBV11-2 combines with J gene TRBJ2-1; 7 bases line up with TRBD2. This CDR3 comprises 16 residues. Germline V CDR1 and CDR2: SGHAT, FQNNGV. Unmatched junction bases numbered 3, after V lost 1 base and J lost 0 bases. The CDR3 protein is CASSLAPSGSYNEQFF. The CDR3 DNA follows: TGTGCCAGCAGCTTAGCTCCTAGCGGCTCCTACAATGAGCAGTTCTTC.

This clone appeared a few times. The V gene is TRBV29-1, the J gene TRBJ1-1; D call uncertain. The CDR3 is 12 residues long. CDR1 and CDR2 from the germline V gene are SQVTM and ANQGSEA. The ends were cut back, 5 bases at V and 0 bases at J, with 7 bases in the middle. The CDR3 DNA follows: TGCAGCGTTCCGGGTCTGAACACTGAAGCTTTCTTT. Amino acids: CSVPGLNTEAFF.

The J gene is TRBJ2-7, the V gene TRBV6-5, with 11 positions matching TRBD1. V lost 5 bases and J lost 5; bases outside the gene matches: 8. CDR1 is MNHEY and CDR2 is SVGAGI in the germline V gene. This CDR3 spans 15 amino acids. The CDR3 nucleotides are TGTGCCAGCAGTACCCGGGACAGGGGGAAGAACGAGCAGTACTTC. Protein product: CASSTRDRGKNEQYF.

The chain couples TRBV2 to TRBJ2-3, with a possible D match to TRBD1 (5 bases). V was trimmed by 3 bases and J by 0 bases, leaving 13 bases between them. CDR1 is SNHLY and CDR2 is FYNNEI in the germline V gene. There are 16 residues in the CDR3. The CDR3 coding sequence is TGTGCCAGCAGTGATCGAGGACAATCTAGCACAGATACGCAGTATTTT. Its translation is CASSDRGQSSTDTQYF.

The J gene is TRBJ2-7, the V gene TRBV28, with D perhaps TRBD2 (6 bases). V lost 6 bases to trimming and J lost 3 bases, with 15 bases between them. Germline V gene data show CDR1 as MDHEN and CDR2 as SYDVKM. There are 14 residues in the CDR3. The DNA for the CDR3 is TGTGCCAGCAGGACCAGGACTAACCTCTACGAGCAGTACTTC. It specifies CASRTRTNLYEQYF.

The chain recombines TRBV19 with TRBJ1-2; 9 bases match TRBD1. The V and J ends lost 3 bases and 3 bases, in that order; junction bases with no gene match: 11. From germline, CDR1 is LNHDA and CDR2 SQIVND (reference sequence). The CDR3 covers 17 residues. CDR3 residues: CASSMSPPGTGYYGYTF. CDR3 DNA: TGTGCCAGTAGTATGAGCCCCCCCGGGACAGGGTACTATGGCTACACCTTC.

The chain is built from TRBV19 and TRBJ2-7; 13 bases are a match to TRBD2. CDR1 is LNHDA, CDR2 SQIVND, per germline (reference sequence). There are 16 residues in the CDR3. V lost 1 base and J lost 4; bases outside the gene matches: 4. For the CDR3, the DNA is TGTGCCAGTAGTATAGGGGGACTAGCGGGATTATACGAGCAGTACTTC. It translates to CASSIGGLAGLYEQYF. The full variable domain, in which reference TRBV19 and TRBJ2-7 provide the parts outside the CDR3, is DGGITQSPKYLFRKEGQNVTLSCEQNLNHDAMYWYRQDPGQGLRLIYYSQIVNDFQKGDIAEGYSVSREKKESFPLTVTSAQKNPTAFYLCASSIGGLAGLYEQYFGPGTRLTVT.

The chain combines TRBV7-2 with TRBJ2-7, with D maybe TRBD2 (6 bases). Deletions cut 6 bases from V and 0 bases from J, with 18 bases between. This CDR3 contains 16 residues. Looked up from germline, CDR1 is SGHTA and CDR2 is FQGNSA. CDR3 coding DNA: TGTGCCAGCAGGGGCCTTGGGACTTCGAGCTCCTACGAGCAGTACTTC. Protein: CASRGLGTSSSYEQYF.

The chain couples TRBV10-3 to TRBJ2-1; D is ambiguous. Germline V gene data show CDR1 as ENHRY and CDR2 as SYGVKD. Trimming shortened V by 4 bases and J by 4 bases, and 8 bases separated the two germline ends. CDR3 length: 13 amino acids. The CDR3, as DNA: TGTGCCATCAGTGCCACACAGTACAATGAGCAGTTCTTC. Its translation: CAISATQYNEQFF.

This chain connects TRBV4-2 to TRBJ2-1; TRBD2 agrees at 11 bases. Germline assignment: CDR1 LGHNA and CDR2 YNFKEQ. The CDR3 is 16 amino acids. V lost 4 bases and J lost 7; bases outside the gene matches: 9. The CDR3 here is CASSPKLAGEGNEQFF. CDR3 nucleotides: TGTGCCAGCAGCCCAAAACTAGCGGGAGAAGGAAATGAGCAGTTCTTC.

The rearrangement uses TRBV27 and TRBJ1-3, with D perhaps matching TRBD1 (5 bases). The CDR3 totals 15 residues. Germline CDR1 is MNHEY and CDR2 is SMNVEV (reference sequence). V gave up 3 bases and J gave up 8 bases, with 17 bases separating them. CDR3 sequence reads: CASSFKGRWTDTIYF. In DNA, the CDR3 is TGTGCCAGCAGTTTTAAGGGGCGATGGACCGACACCATATATTTT.

The chain combines TRBV28 with TRBJ2-7, with D uncertain. The CDR3 extends over 14 amino acids. V lost 5 bases, J lost 2 bases, and 13 bases lay in between. Germline values: CDR1 MDHEN, CDR2 SYDVKM. The CDR3 DNA sequence: TGTGCCAGCAGTCATATGGCTACAGCCTACGAGCAGTACTTC. It translates to CASSHMATAYEQYF.

The chain carries TRBV28 and TRBJ1-2; D is undetermined. This CDR3 has 12 residues. In germline, CDR1 is MDHEN, CDR2 SYDVKM. Trimming removed 7 bases from V and 4 bases from J, with 10 bases in between. CDR3 in DNA: TGTGCCAGCATTCAAGCCCCCTATGGCTACACCTTC. This codes for CASIQAPYGYTF.

This chain uses TRBV6-5 with TRBJ1-1, with D possibly matching TRBD1 (5 bases). This CDR3 is built from 15 residues. Germline CDR1 MNHEY, CDR2 SVGAGI. Trimming shortened V by 6 bases and J by 0 bases, and 14 bases separated the two germline ends. The CDR3 region has the DNA TGTGCCAGCAGACGAAGGGGAACTATGAACACTGAAGCTTTCTTT. As protein: CASRRRGTMNTEAFF.

The chain employs TRBV28 and TRBJ1-4, with TRBD1 identical over 9 bases. CDR3 length: 15 residues. Per germline, CDR1 MDHEN and CDR2 SYDVKM. V was clipped by 7 bases and J by 7 bases; unmatched bases: 10. CDR3 sequence (DNA): TGTGCCAGCAATGTCCCGGGACAGGGATTTGAAAAACTGTTTTTT. Protein: CASNVPGQGFEKLFF.

This clone was observed a handful of times. The CDR3 region is CASSLQGGYEQYF. The CDR3 bases are TGTGCCAGTAGCCTCCAGGGGGGATACGAGCAGTACTTC. The chain links TRBV19 to TRBJ2-7; tentative D call: TRBD1 (7 bases). CDR1 is LNHDA, CDR2 SQIVND, per germline (reference sequence). V lost 6 bases, J lost 4 bases, and 13 bases lay in between. The CDR3 contains 13 residues.

The chain employs TRBV9 and TRBJ1-2; tentatively, D is TRBD1 (5 bases). In germline, CDR1 is SGDLS, CDR2 YYNGEE. Deletions cut 7 bases from V and 4 bases from J, with 11 bases between. The CDR3 runs 12 residues. Written as DNA, the CDR3 is TGTGCCAGCGGAGACAGACCCTATGGCTACACCTTC. Its translation is CASGDRPYGYTF.